This entry lists 7 T cell receptor beta chains sequenced from one sample in a study of Tregs in tolerant kidney transplant recipients. Sequencing used immunoSEQ multiplex PCR; TCRdb keeps in-frame clones, though not all of them. The table lists about 64,000 clones, roughly 86% of them singletons, with 3.5% to 4% in the top ten. Related graft donors supplied nonmyeloablative bone marrow transplants, and mixed chimerism was transient. The starting material was CD4+ T cells from blood (PBMCs), obtained 6 months after the transplant. The origin of the receptors is a human patient who received a combined kidney and bone marrow transplant. Part of the T cells may come from the graft donor.

The chain combines TRBV28 with TRBJ2-1; D is perhaps TRBD2 (6 bases). The CDR3 spans 14 residues. CDR1 is MDHEN and CDR2 is SYDVKM in the germline V gene. The germline V and J ends were trimmed by 7 bases and 1 base, with 11 bases remaining between them. CDR3 protein: CASNGSPSYNEQFF. In nucleotides, the CDR3 is TGTGCCAGCAACGGGAGCCCATCCTACAATGAGCAGTTCTTC.

This chain links TRBV4-2 with TRBJ1-2, with 8 bases lining up with TRBD1. The CDR3 consists of 17 residues. Germline CDR1 is LGHNA and CDR2 is YNFKEQ. V was pared by 1 base and J by 6 bases, with 13 bases of the junction left unmatched. CDR3 coding DNA: TGTGCCAGCAGCCAAGGCCAGGGGGCTTACGGTTCGGATGGCTACACCTTC. Protein product: CASSQGQGAYGSDGYTF.

V usage is TRBV10-3 and J usage is TRBJ2-3, with 11 bases fitting TRBD2. V dropped 3 bases and J dropped 2; count of bases not matched to a gene: 4. The germline CDR1 and CDR2 sequences are ENHRY and SYGVKD. The CDR3 covers 16 residues. The CDR3 loop is CAISEIAGGYTDTQYF. In DNA form, the CDR3 reads TGTGCCATCAGTGAAATAGCGGGAGGGTACACAGATACGCAGTATTTT.

J is TRBJ2-4 and V is TRBV19, with 8 bases matching TRBD2. Germline V gene sequence: CDR1 LNHDA, CDR2 SQIVND (reference sequence). This CDR3 has 14 residues. V lost 7 bases to trimming and J lost 4 bases; unmatched junction nucleotides: 6. For the CDR3, the DNA is TGTGCCAGTACTGGTAGCGGGGCAAAAAACATTCAGTACTTC. It codes for CASTGSGAKNIQYF. Drawing the rest from reference TRBV19 and TRBJ2-4, the complete variable domain is DGGITQSPKYLFRKEGQNVTLSCEQNLNHDAMYWYRQDPGQGLRLIYYSQIVNDFQKGDIAEGYSVSREKKESFPLTVTSAQKNPTAFYLCASTGSGAKNIQYFGAGTRLSVL.

This clone has only one observation. The chain recombines TRBV10-3 with TRBJ2-5, with D possibly TRBD1 on 6 matching bases. The germline gives CDR1 ENHRY, CDR2 SYGVKD. Trimming removed 0 bases at V and 1 base at J, with 9 bases between. This CDR3 region has 15 residues. The CDR3 bases are TGTGCCATCAGTGAGTCATCAGGGGCCCAAGAGACCCAGTACTTC. Its protein is CAISESSGAQETQYF.

This chain links TRBV9 with TRBJ1-4; 7 nucleotides agree with TRBD1. Looked up from germline, CDR1 is SGDLS and CDR2 is YYNGEE. J was trimmed by 7 bases and V by 4 bases; bases with no gene match: 10. The CDR3 covers 15 residues. The CDR3 spells CASSPTEGAGEKLFF. Written as DNA, the CDR3 is TGTGCCAGCAGCCCGACGGAGGGGGCTGGTGAAAAACTGTTTTTT.

The chain is built from TRBV5-4 and TRBJ2-1; 10 bases agree with TRBD2. V lost 5 bases to trimming and J lost 5 bases; unmatched junction nucleotides: 7. The CDR3 has 15 residues. The germline V gene has CDR1 SGHNT and CDR2 YYREEE (reference sequence). The CDR3 DNA is TGTGCCAGCAGGAGGGCTAGCGGGGGACACAATGAGCAGTTCTTC. Translation gives CASRRASGGHNEQFF.